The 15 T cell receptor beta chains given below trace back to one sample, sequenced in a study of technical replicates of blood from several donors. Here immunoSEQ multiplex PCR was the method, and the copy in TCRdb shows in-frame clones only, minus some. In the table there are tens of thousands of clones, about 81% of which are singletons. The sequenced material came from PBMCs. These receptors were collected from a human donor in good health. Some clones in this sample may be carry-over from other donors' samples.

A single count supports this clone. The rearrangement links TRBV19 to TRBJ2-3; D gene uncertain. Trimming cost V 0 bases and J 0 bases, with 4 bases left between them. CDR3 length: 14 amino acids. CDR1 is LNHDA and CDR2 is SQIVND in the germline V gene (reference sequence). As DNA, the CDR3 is TGTGCCAGTAGTATAGACTCTAGCACAGATACGCAGTATTTT. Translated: CASSIDSSTDTQYF.

The CDR3 DNA reads as TGCGCCAGCAGCCGGGCTTTGCAGCGGGGGGATGAGCAGTTCTTC. Translation: CASSRALQRGDEQFF. This rearrangement joins TRBV4-3 to TRBJ2-1, with 9 bases fitting TRBD2. CDR3 length: 15 amino acids. Per the germline V gene, CDR1 is LGHNA and CDR2 is YSLEER. Trimming removed 4 bases from V and 8 bases from J; junction bases left unmatched: 9.

The CDR3 DNA follows: TGTGCCAGCAGTTCTAGACCCCCCCGGTACGAGACCCAGTACTTC. This sequence encodes CASSSRPPRYETQYF. V usage is TRBV27 and J usage is TRBJ2-5; D is uncertain. CDR3 length: 15 amino acids. Trimming stripped 4 bases from V and 5 bases from J, with 17 bases between. Germline V CDR1 and CDR2: MNHEY, SMNVEV (reference sequence).

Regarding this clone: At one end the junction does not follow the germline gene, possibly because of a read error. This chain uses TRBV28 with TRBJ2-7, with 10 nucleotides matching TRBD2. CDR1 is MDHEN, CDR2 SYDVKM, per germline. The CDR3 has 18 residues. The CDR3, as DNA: TGTGCCAGCAGTTTTTTTCCCGAATCTAGCGGGAGCTCCTACGAGCAGTGCTTC. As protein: CASSFFPESSGSSYEQCF.

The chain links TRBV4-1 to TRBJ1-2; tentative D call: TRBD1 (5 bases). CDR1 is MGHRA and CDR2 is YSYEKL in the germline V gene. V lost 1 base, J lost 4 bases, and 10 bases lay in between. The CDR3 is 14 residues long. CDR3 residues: CASSQGGRVYGYTF. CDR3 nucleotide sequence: TGCGCCAGCAGCCAAGGGGGGAGGGTCTATGGCTACACCTTC.

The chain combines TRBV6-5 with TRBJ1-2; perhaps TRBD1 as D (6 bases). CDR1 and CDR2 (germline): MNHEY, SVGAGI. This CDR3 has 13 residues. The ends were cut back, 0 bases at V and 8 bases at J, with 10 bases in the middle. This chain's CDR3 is CASSYSTGGGYTF. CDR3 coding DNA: TGTGCCAGCAGTTACTCGACAGGCGGAGGCTACACCTTC.

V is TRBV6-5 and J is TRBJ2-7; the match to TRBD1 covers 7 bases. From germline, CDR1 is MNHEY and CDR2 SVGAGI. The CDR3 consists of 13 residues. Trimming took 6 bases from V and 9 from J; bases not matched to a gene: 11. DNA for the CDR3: TGTGCCAGCAGGGGGCGGACAGGCGTGGCGCAGTACTTC. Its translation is CASRGRTGVAQYF.

In nucleotides, the CDR3 is TGTGCCAGCAGTGCCGGGACAGGGTCCACCGGGGAGCTGTTTTTT. This translates into CASSAGTGSTGELFF. The V call is TRBV6-1, the J call TRBJ2-2; 9 bases align to TRBD1. V lost 4 bases, J lost 4 bases, and 4 bases stayed unmatched. Germline loops: CDR1 MNHNS, CDR2 SASEGT. The length of the CDR3 is 15 residues.

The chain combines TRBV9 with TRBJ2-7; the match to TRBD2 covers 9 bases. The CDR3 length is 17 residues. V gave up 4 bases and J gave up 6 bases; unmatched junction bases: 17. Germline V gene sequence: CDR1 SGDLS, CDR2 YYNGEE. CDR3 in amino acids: CASSPRPLAGEAGEQYF. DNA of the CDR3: TGTGCCAGCAGCCCTAGACCTTTAGCGGGAGAGGCGGGCGAGCAGTACTTC.

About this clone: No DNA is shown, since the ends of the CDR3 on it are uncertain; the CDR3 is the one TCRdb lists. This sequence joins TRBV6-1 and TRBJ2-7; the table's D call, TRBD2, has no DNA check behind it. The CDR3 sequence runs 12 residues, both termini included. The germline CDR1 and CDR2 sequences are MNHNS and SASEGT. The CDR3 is CASSEGFGGGNF.

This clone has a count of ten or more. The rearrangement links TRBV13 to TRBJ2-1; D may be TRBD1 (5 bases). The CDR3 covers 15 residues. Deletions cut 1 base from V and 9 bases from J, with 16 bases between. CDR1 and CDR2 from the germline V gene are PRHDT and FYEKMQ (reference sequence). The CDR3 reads CASSLEGQGDGEQFF. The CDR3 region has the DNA TGTGCCAGCAGCTTAGAGGGCCAGGGTGACGGTGAGCAGTTCTTC.

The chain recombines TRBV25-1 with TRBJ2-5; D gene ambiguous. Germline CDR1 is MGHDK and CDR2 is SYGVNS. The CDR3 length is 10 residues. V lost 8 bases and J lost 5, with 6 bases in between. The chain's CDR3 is CASAGETQYF. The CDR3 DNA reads TGTGCCAGCGCCGGGGAGACCCAGTACTTC.

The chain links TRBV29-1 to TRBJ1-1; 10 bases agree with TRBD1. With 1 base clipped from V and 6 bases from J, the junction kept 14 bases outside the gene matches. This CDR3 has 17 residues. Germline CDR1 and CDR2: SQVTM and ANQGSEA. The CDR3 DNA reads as TGCAGCGTTGAAGCGCTCCGGGACAGGGGACTCTATCCTGAAGCTTTCTTT. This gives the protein CSVEALRDRGLYPEAFF.

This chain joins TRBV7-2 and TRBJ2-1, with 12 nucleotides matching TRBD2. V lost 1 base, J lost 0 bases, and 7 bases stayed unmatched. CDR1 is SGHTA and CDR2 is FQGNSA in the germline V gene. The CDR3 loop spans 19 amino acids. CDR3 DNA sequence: TGTGCCAGCAGCTTAGGGGCTAGCGGGAGGGCCCGCTCCTACAATGAGCAGTTCTTC. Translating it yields CASSLGASGRARSYNEQFF.

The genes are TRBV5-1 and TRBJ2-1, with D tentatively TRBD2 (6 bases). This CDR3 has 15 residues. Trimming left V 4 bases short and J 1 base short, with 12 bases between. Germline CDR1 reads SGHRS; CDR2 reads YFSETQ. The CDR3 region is CASSPEAGSYNEQFF. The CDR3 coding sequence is TGCGCCAGCAGCCCGGAGGCGGGATCCTACAATGAGCAGTTCTTC.